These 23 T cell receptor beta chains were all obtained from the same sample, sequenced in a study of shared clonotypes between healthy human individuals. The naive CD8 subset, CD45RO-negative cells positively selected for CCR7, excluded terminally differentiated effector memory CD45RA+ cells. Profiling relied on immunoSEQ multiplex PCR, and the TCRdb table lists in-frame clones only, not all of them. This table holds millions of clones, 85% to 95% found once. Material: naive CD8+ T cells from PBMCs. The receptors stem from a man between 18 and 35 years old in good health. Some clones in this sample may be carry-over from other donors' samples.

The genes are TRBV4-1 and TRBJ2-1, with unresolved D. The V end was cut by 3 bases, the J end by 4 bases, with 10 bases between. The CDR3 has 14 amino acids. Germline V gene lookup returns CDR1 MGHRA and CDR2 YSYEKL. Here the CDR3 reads CASSHPQAYNEQFF. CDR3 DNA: TGCGCCAGCAGCCATCCCCAGGCATACAATGAGCAGTTCTTC.

As DNA, the CDR3 is TGCAGCGGTGACCTCGCTTCTAACTATGGCTACACCTTC. Translating it yields CSGDLASNYGYTF. The rearrangement links TRBV29-1 to TRBJ1-2; D is uncertain. CDR1 is SQVTM and CDR2 is ANQGSEA in the germline V gene. The length of the CDR3 is 13 residues. Trimming stripped 7 bases from V and 0 bases from J, with 12 bases between.

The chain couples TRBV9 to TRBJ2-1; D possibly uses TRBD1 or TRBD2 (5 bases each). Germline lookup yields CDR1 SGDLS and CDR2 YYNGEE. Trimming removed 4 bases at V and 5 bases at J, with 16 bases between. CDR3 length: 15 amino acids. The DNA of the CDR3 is TGTGCCAGCAGCACCCGGGACGGAATAAACAATGAGCAGTTCTTC. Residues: CASSTRDGINNEQFF.

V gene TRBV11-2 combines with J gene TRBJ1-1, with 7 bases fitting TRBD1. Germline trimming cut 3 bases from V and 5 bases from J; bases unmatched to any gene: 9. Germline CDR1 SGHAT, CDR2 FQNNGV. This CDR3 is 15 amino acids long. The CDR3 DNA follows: TGTGCCAGCAGCTTCACGACAGGGAGAGGGACTGAAGCTTTCTTT. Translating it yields CASSFTTGRGTEAFF.

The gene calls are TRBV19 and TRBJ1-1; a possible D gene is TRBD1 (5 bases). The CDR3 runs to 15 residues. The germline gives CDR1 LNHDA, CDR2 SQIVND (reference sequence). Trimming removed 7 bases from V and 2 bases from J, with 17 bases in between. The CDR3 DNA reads TGTGCCAGTACCCTTGGGGCGGGCCTCAACACTGAAGCTTTCTTT. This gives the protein CASTLGAGLNTEAFF.

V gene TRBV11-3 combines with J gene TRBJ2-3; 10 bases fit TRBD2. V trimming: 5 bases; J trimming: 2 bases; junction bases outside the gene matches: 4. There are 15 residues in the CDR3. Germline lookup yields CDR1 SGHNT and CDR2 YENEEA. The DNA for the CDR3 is TGTGCCAGCAGCCCGAGCGGGAGGGACACAGATACGCAGTATTTT. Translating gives CASSPSGRDTDTQYF.

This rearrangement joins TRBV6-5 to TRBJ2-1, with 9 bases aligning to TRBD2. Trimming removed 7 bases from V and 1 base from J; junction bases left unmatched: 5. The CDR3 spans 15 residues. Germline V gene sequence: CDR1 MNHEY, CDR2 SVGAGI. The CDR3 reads CASTLAGPSYNEQFF. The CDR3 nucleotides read TGTGCCAGCACACTAGCGGGCCCTTCCTACAATGAGCAGTTCTTC.

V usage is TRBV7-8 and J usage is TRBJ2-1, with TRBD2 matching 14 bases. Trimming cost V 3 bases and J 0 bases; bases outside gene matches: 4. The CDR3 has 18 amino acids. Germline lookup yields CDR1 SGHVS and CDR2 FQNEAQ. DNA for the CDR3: TGTGCCAGCAGCTTTGATGGGACTAGCGGGAGCTCCTACAATGAGCAGTTCTTC. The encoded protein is CASSFDGTSGSSYNEQFF.

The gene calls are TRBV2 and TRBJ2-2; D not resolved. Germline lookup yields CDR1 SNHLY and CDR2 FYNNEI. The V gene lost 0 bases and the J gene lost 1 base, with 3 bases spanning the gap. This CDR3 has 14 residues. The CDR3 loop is CASSEAWNTGELFF. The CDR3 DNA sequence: TGTGCCAGCAGTGAAGCGTGGAACACCGGGGAGCTGTTTTTT. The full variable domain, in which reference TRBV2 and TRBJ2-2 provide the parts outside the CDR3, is EPEVTQTPSHQVTQMGQEVILRCVPISNHLYFYWYRQILGQKVEFLVSFYNNEISEKSEIFDDQFSVERPDGSNFTLKIRSTKLEDSAMYFCASSEAWNTGELFFGEGSRLTVL.

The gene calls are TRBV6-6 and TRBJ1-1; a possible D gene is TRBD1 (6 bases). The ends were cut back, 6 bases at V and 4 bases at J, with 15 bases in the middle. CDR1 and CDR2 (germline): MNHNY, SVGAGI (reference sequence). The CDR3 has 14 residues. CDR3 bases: TGTGCCAGCAGGCGGGACATTTGGGGCACTGAAGCTTTCTTT. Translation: CASRRDIWGTEAFF.

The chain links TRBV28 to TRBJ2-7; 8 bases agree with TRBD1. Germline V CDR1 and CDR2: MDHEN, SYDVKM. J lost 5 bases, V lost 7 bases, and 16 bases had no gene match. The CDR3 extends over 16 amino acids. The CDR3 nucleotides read TGTGCCAGCAAACCCGGACAGGGTTGGCCTTCCCACGAGCAGTACTTC. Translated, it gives CASKPGQGWPSHEQYF. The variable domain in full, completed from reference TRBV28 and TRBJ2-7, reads DVKVTQSSRYLVKRTGEKVFLECVQDMDHENMFWYRQDPGLGLRLIYFSYDVKMKEKGDIPEGYSVSREKKERFSLILESASTNQTSMYLCASKPGQGWPSHEQYFGPGTRLTVT.

The CDR3 reads CASSGRAEPQETQYF. The CDR3 region has the DNA TGTGCCAGCAGTGGCAGGGCAGAACCACAAGAGACCCAGTACTTC. The rearrangement uses TRBV13 and TRBJ2-5; maybe TRBD1 (5 bases). Between the trimmed V and J ends, which lost 6 bases and 2 bases, there was a span of 16 bases. The CDR3 has 15 amino acids. Germline V CDR1 and CDR2: PRHDT, FYEKMQ (reference sequence).

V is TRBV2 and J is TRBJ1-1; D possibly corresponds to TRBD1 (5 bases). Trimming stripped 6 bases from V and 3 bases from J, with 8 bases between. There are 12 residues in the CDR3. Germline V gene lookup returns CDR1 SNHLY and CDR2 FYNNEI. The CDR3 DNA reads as TGTGCCAGCAGCCGGGGGGACACTGAAGCTTTCTTT. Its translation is CASSRGDTEAFF.

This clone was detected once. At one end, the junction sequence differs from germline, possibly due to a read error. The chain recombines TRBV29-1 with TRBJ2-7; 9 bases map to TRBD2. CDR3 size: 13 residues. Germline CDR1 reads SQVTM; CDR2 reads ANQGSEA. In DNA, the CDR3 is TGCAGCGTCGCGGGGGGGTACTCCTACAAGCAGTACTTC. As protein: CSVAGGYSYKQYF.

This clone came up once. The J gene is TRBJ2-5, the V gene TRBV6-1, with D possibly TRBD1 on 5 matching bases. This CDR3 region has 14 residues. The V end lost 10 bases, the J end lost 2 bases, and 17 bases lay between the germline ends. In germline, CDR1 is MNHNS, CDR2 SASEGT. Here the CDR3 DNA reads TGTGCCACCCGATCTCTGCAGGGTCAAGAGACCCAGTACTTC. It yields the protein CATRSLQGQETQYF.

The CDR3 is CASSRLPGGRYNEQFF. The CDR3 region has the DNA TGTGCCAGCAGCCGACTTCCCGGCGGGAGGTACAATGAGCAGTTCTTC. The gene calls are TRBV28 and TRBJ2-1, with 8 bases aligning to TRBD2. Losses at the gene ends were 6 bases for V and 4 bases for J; bases not matched to a gene: 11. The CDR3 runs to 16 residues. CDR1 and CDR2 from the germline V gene are MDHEN and SYDVKM.

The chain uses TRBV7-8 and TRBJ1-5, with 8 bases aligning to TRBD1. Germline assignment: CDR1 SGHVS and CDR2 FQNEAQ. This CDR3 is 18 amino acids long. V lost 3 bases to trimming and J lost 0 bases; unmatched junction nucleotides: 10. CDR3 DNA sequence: TGTGCCAGCAGCTTCTTCCAGGGGGCCCTCTATAGCAATCAGCCCCAGCATTTT. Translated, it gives CASSFFQGALYSNQPQHF.

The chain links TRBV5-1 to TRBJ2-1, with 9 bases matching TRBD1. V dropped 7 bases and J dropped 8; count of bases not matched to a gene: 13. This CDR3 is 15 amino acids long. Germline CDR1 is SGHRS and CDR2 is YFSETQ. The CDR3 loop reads CASGYRQGVIDEQFF. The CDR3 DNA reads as TGCGCCAGCGGGTATAGACAGGGGGTTATCGATGAGCAGTTCTTC. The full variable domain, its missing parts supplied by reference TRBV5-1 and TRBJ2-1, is KAGVTQTPRYLIKTRGQQVTLSCSPISGHRSVSWYQQTPGQGLQFLFEYFSETQRNKGNFPGRFSGRQFSNSRSEMNVSTLELGDSALYLCASGYRQGVIDEQFFGPGTRLTVL.

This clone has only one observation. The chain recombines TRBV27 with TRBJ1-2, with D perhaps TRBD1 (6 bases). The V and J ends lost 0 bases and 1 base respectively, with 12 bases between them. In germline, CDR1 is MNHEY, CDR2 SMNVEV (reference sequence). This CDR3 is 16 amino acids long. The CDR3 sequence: CASSLSLGGLNYGYTF. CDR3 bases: TGTGCCAGCAGTTTATCGCTGGGGGGCCTTAACTATGGCTACACCTTC.

This CDR3 reads CASSSVGGREQYF. For the CDR3, the DNA is TGTGCCAGCAGTTCGGTGGGGGGCCGCGAGCAGTACTTC. This chain connects TRBV27 to TRBJ2-7, with D perhaps being TRBD1 or TRBD2 (6 bases each). The germline V gene encodes CDR1 MNHEY and CDR2 SMNVEV (reference sequence). V lost 4 bases to trimming and J lost 6 bases, with 13 bases between them. CDR3 length equals 13 residues.

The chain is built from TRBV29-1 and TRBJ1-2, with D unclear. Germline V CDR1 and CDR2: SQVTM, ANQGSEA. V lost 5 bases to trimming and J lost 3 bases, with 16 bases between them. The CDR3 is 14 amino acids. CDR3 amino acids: CSVYGAEHYYGYTF. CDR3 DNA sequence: TGCAGCGTTTATGGTGCAGAGCACTACTATGGCTACACCTTC.

The CDR3 loop is CASSLMSFVPGENTEAFF. The CDR3 DNA sequence: TGTGCCAGCAGCTTAATGTCTTTTGTGCCCGGAGAGAACACTGAAGCTTTCTTT. The chain joins TRBV7-6 to TRBJ1-1; D call uncertain. Germline V gives CDR1 SGHVS, CDR2 FNYEAQ. With 2 bases removed from V and 1 base from J, the gap between germline ends came to 20 bases. The CDR3 length is 18 residues.

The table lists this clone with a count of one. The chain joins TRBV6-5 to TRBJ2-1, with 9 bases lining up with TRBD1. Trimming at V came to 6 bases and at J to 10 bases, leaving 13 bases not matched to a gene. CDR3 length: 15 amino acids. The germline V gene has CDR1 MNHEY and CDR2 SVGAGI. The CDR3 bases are TGTGCCAGCAGCCAACAGGGGGCGACCGACGAGGAGCAGTTCTTC. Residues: CASSQQGATDEEQFF.